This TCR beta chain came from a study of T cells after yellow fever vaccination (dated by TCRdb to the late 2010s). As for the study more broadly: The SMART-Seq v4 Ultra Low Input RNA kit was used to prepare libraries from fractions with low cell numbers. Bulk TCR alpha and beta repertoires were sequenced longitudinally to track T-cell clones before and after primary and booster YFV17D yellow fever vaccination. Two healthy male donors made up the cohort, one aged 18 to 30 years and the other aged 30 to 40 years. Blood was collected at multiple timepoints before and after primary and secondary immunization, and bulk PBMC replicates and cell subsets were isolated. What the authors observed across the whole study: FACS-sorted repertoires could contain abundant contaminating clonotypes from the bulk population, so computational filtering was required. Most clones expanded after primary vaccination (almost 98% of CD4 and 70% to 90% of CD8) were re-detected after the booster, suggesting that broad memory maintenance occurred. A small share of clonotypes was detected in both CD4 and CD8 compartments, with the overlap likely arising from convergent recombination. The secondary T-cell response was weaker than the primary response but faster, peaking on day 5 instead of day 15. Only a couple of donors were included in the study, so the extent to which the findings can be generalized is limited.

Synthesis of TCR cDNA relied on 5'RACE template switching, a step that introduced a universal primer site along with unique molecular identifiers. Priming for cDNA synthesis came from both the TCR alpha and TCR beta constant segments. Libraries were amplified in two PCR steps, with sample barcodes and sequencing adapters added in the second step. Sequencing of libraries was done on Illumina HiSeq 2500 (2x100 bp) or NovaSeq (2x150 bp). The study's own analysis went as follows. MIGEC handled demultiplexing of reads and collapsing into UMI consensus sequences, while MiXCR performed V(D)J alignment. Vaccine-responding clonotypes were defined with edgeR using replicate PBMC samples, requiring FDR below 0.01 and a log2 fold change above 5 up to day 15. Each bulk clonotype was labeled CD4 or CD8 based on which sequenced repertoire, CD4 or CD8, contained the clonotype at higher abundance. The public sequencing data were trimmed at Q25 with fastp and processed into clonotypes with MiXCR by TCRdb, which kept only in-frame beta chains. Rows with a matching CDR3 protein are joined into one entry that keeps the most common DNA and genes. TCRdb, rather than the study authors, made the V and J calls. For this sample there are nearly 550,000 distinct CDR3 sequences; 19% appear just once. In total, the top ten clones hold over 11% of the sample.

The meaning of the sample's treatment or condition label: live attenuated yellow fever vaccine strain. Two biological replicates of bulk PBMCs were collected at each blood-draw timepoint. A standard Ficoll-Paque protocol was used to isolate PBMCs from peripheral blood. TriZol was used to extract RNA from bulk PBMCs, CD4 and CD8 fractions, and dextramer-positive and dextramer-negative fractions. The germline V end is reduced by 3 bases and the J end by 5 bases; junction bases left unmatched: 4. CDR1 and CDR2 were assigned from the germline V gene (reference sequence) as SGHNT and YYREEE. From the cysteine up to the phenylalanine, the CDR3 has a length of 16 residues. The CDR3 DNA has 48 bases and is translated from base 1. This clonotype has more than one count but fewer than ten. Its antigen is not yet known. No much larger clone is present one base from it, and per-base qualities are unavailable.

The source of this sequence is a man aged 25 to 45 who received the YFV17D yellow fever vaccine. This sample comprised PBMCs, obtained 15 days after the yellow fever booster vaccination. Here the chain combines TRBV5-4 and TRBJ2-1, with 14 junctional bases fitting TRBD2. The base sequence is TGTGCCAGCAGCTGGGGACTAGCGGGAGCTAACAATGAGCAGTTCTTC. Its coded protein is CASSWGLAGANNEQFF.